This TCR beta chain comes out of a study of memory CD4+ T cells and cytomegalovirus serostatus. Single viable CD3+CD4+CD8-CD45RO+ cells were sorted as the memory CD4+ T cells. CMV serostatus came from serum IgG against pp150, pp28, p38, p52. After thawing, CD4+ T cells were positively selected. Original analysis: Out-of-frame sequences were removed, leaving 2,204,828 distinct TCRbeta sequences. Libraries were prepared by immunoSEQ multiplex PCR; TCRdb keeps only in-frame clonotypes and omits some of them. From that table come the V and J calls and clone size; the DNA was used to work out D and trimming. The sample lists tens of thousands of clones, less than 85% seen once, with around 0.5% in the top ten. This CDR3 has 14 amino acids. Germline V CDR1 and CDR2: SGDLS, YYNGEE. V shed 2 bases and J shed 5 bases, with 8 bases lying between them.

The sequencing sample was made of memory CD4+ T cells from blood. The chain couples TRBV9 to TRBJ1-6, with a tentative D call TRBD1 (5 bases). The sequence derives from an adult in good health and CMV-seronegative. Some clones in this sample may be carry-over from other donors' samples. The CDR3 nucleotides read TGTGCCAGCAGCGTGCGGGGGGATAATTCACCCCTCCACTTT. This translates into CASSVRGDNSPLHF.